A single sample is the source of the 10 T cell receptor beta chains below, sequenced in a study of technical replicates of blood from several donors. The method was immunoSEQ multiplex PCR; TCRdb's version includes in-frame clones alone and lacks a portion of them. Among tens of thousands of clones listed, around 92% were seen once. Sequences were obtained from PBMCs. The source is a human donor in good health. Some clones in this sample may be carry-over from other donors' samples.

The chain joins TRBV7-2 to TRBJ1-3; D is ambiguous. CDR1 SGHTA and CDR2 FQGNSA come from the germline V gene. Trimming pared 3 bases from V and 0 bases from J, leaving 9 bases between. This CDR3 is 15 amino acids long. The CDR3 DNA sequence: TGTGCCAGCAGCTTTTTTAGTAGCTCTGGAAACACCATATATTTT. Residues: CASSFFSSSGNTIYF. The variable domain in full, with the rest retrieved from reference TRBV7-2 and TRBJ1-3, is GAGVSQSPSNKVTEKGKDVELRCDPISGHTALYWYRQSLGQGLEFLIYFQGNSAPDKSGLPSDRFSAERTGGSVSTLTIQRTQQEDSAVYLCASSFFSSSGNTIYFGEGSWLTVV.

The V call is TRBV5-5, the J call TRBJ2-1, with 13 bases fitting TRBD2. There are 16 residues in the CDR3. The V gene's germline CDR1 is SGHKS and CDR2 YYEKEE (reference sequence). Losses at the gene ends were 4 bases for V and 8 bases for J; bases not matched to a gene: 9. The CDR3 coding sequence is TGTGCCAGCAGCGCAGGGACTAGCGGGACAGTTCATGAGCAGTTCTTC. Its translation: CASSAGTSGTVHEQFF.

The CDR3 DNA reads TGCGCCAGCAGCTTGGGCGGGGGGCCCGGGGCCAACGTCCTGACTTTC. Translating gives CASSLGGGPGANVLTF. This sequence joins TRBV5-1 and TRBJ2-6; 8 bases agree with TRBD2. V shed 0 bases, J shed 4 bases, and the junction held 3 bases outside the gene matches. In germline, CDR1 is SGHRS, CDR2 YFSETQ. The CDR3 spans 16 residues.

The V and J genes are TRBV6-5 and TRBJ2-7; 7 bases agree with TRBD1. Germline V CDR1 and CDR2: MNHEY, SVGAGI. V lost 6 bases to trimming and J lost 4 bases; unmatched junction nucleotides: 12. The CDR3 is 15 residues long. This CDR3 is CASRKAGTATYEQYF. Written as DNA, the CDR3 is TGTGCCAGCAGAAAAGCCGGGACAGCGACTTACGAGCAGTACTTC.

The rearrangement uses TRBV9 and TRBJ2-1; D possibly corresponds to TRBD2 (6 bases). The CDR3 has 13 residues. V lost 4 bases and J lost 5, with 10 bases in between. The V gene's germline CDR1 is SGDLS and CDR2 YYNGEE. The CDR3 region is CASSSRTNNEQFF. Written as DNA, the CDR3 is TGTGCCAGCAGCTCAAGGACTAACAATGAGCAGTTCTTC.

DNA for the CDR3: TGTGCCAGCAGCGATTACAGGGCTGGCTACACCTTC. Residues: CASSDYRAGYTF. The rearrangement links TRBV5-6 to TRBJ1-2, with D possibly TRBD1 on 6 matching bases. This CDR3 region has 12 residues. Trimming took off 4 bases at V and 7 bases at J, with 11 bases between the two ends. The germline CDR1 and CDR2 sequences are SGHDT and YYEEEE.

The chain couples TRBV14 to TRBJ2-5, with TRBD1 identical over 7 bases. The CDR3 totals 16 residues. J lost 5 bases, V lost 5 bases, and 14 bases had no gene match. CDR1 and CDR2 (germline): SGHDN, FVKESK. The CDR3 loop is CASSARYGQASETQYF. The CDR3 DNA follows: TGTGCCAGCAGCGCCCGGTACGGACAGGCTTCCGAGACCCAGTACTTC. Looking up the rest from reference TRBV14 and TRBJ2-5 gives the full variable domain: EAGVTQFPSHSVIEKGQTVTLRCDPISGHDNLYWYRRVMGKEIKFLLHFVKESKQDESGMPNNRFLAERTGGTYSTLKVQPAELEDSGVYFCASSARYGQASETQYFGPGTRLLVL.

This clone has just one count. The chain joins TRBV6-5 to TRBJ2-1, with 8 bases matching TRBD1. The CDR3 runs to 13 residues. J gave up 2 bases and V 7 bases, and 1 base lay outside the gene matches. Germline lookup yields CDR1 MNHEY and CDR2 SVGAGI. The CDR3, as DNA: TGTGCCAGCAAGACAGGGGCCTACAATGAGCAGTTCTTC. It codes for CASKTGAYNEQFF.

CDR3 sequence (DNA): TGCGCCAGCACTCCTGCAGGTGCCACTGAAGCTTTCTTT. Its translation: CASTPAGATEAFF. V usage is TRBV10-2 and J usage is TRBJ1-1; D unresolved. The CDR3 is made up of 13 amino acids. The germline V gene encodes CDR1 WSHSY and CDR2 SAAADI. V lost 7 bases and J lost 4, with 13 bases in between.

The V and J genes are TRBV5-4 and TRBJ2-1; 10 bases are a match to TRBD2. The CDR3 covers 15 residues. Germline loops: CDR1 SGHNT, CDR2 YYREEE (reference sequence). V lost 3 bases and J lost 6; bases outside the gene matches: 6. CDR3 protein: CASSSLAGVGNEQFF. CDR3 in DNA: TGTGCCAGCAGCTCTCTAGCGGGAGTTGGCAATGAGCAGTTCTTC.